The next 32 T cell receptor beta chains were all read from a single sample in a study of Ad26.COV2.S vaccination and SARS-CoV-2 variants. Treatment given: about 20 received Ad26.COV2.S at low or high dose, single or two shots; 5 received placebo; per-sample allocation not given. Sampling took place 63 days after the first vaccine or placebo injection. Using immunoSEQ multiplex PCR, the repertoire was profiled, and TCRdb retains in-frame clones only, with some absent. The profile shows about 480,000 clones, around 90% of them singletons. Sequenced here: peripheral blood, sampled in a trial of Ad26.COV2.S vaccine versus placebo. The receptors stem from a person between 18 and 60 years old who received the Ad26.COV2.S COVID-19 vaccine or a placebo.

The rearrangement uses TRBV5-1 and TRBJ1-4, with 7 bases that match TRBD1. With 3 bases clipped from V and 5 bases from J, the junction kept 7 bases outside the gene matches. Germline V CDR1 and CDR2: SGHRS, YFSETQ. The CDR3 sequence is 15 residues long. The CDR3 region is CASSWGGQRNEKLFF. CDR3 bases: TGCGCCAGCAGCTGGGGGGGACAGAGGAATGAAAAACTGTTTTTT.

About this clone: The same CDR3 is also encoded by other DNA sequences in this sample. The chain joins TRBV6-5 to TRBJ1-5; D is unresolved. The V gene lost 4 bases and the J gene lost 4 bases, with 11 bases spanning the gap. The CDR3 sequence is 14 residues long. The germline CDR1 and CDR2 sequences are MNHEY and SVGAGI. This chain's CDR3 is CASSLGVGNQPQHF. The CDR3, as DNA: TGTGCCAGCAGTTTGGGTGTCGGAAATCAGCCCCAGCATTTT.

As DNA, the CDR3 is TGTGCCAGCAGGGGGGGGTACCAAGAGACCCAGTACTTC. This sequence encodes CASRGGYQETQYF. The chain combines TRBV28 with TRBJ2-5, with 7 bases identical to TRBD2. The length of the CDR3 is 13 residues. The ends lost 6 bases at V and 0 bases at J; junction bases unmatched: 1. Germline values: CDR1 MDHEN, CDR2 SYDVKM. Based on the CDR3 plus reference TRBV28 and TRBJ2-5, the full variable domain is DVKVTQSSRYLVKRTGEKVFLECVQDMDHENMFWYRQDPGLGLRLIYFSYDVKMKEKGDIPEGYSVSREKKERFSLILESASTNQTSMYLCASRGGYQETQYFGPGTRLLVL.

CDR3 bases: TGCGCCAGCAGCTTGGGGGGCCGCATGGAGACAGATACGCAGTATTTT. Amino acids: CASSLGGRMETDTQYF. The chain carries TRBV5-1 and TRBJ2-3; D is possibly TRBD1 (5 bases). The CDR3 totals 16 residues. In germline, CDR1 is SGHRS, CDR2 YFSETQ. Trimming removed 0 bases from V and 3 bases from J, with 14 bases in between.

The chain is built from TRBV30 and TRBJ1-1; D unclear. V lost 3 bases and J 0 bases, leaving 11 bases between the germline ends. Germline values: CDR1 GTSNPN, CDR2 SVGIG (reference sequence). CDR3 length: 14 residues. The CDR3 is CAWRFGPVNTEAFF. In DNA, the CDR3 is TGTGCCTGGAGGTTCGGACCCGTGAACACTGAAGCTTTCTTT. The full variable domain, in which reference TRBV30 and TRBJ1-1 provide the parts outside the CDR3, is SQTIHQWPATLVQPVGSPLSLECTVEGTSNPNLYWYRQAAGRGLQLLFYSVGIGQISSEVPQNLSASRPQDRQFILSSKKLLLSDSGFYLCAWRFGPVNTEAFFGQGTRLTVV.

The chain links TRBV18 to TRBJ2-2; D is perhaps TRBD1 (5 bases). The ends were cut back, 3 bases at V and 3 bases at J, with 14 bases in the middle. This CDR3 spans 16 amino acids. Per germline, CDR1 KGHSH and CDR2 LQKENI. As DNA, the CDR3 is TGTGCCAGCTCACCTACAGGAAGTTATGACACCGGGGAGCTGTTTTTT. Encoded protein: CASSPTGSYDTGELFF.

The rearrangement uses TRBV5-4 and TRBJ2-7; 7 bases fit TRBD2. The CDR3 has 14 amino acids. V gave up 0 bases and J gave up 7 bases; unmatched junction bases: 7. From germline, CDR1 is SGHNT and CDR2 YYREEE (reference sequence). The CDR3 here is CASSLGRLAGEQYF. CDR3 nucleotide sequence: TGTGCCAGCAGCTTGGGGCGACTAGCAGGGGAGCAGTACTTC.

The chain links TRBV6-6 to TRBJ2-1; D perhaps matches TRBD2 (7 bases). Germline lookup yields CDR1 MNHNY and CDR2 SVGAGI (reference sequence). This CDR3 is built from 16 residues. The V end was cut by 7 bases, the J end by 6 bases, with 22 bases between. CDR3 loop: CASIQGGGGRRNEQFF. The CDR3 DNA sequence: TGTGCCAGCATCCAAGGGGGGGGCGGGAGACGCAATGAGCAGTTCTTC.

This chain uses TRBV19 with TRBJ1-5; D is undetermined. V lost 7 bases to trimming and J lost 0 bases, with 19 bases between them. This CDR3 is built from 17 residues. CDR1 and CDR2 from the germline V gene are LNHDA and SQIVND (reference sequence). This chain's CDR3 is CASTLAVGPGSNQPQHF. The CDR3 DNA reads TGTGCCAGTACTCTGGCGGTAGGTCCCGGTAGCAATCAGCCCCAGCATTTT.

J is TRBJ1-2 and V is TRBV28, with a tentative D call TRBD1 (6 bases). V lost 2 bases and J 4 bases, leaving 11 bases between the germline ends. Germline CDR1 is MDHEN and CDR2 is SYDVKM. CDR3 size: 14 residues. DNA of the CDR3: TGTGCCAGCAGTTTAGGGGGGCTTGTCTATGGCTACACCTTC. Translated: CASSLGGLVYGYTF.

This chain links TRBV2 with TRBJ1-6; unclear D gene. CDR3 length: 10 amino acids. V lost 8 bases and J 15 bases, leaving 11 bases between the germline ends. Germline loops: CDR1 SNHLY, CDR2 FYNNEI. This CDR3 reads CASLFLGLHF. The CDR3 bases are TGTGCCAGCTTATTTCTAGGCCTCCACTTT.

The chain carries TRBV5-4 and TRBJ1-4; a weak D match, TRBD1 (6 bases). CDR3 length: 16 amino acids. Germline V gene lookup returns CDR1 SGHNT and CDR2 YYREEE (reference sequence). With 4 bases removed from V and 7 bases from J, the gap between germline ends came to 20 bases. The CDR3 DNA follows: TGTGCCAGCAGCGCGTCGGGGGCCCGAGATGGTGAAAAACTGTTTTTT. Translating gives CASSASGARDGEKLFF.

This clone was counted once. This chain links TRBV19 with TRBJ2-7; 8 nucleotides match TRBD2. The germline CDR1 and CDR2 sequences are LNHDA and SQIVND (reference sequence). The J segment lost 4 bases and the V segment lost 1 base, leaving 6 bases of the junction unmatched. The CDR3 is 15 amino acids. The CDR3 region is CASSIAGGDSYEQYF. CDR3 sequence (DNA): TGTGCCAGTAGTATAGCGGGAGGGGACTCATACGAGCAGTACTTC.

The rearrangement joins TRBV4-3 to TRBJ1-5, with a weak D call TRBD1 (5 bases). Trimming removed 1 base from V and 4 bases from J, with 14 bases in between. Germline CDR1 is LGHNA and CDR2 is YSLEER. This CDR3 has 16 amino acids. The DNA of the CDR3 is TGCGCCAGCAGCCAAGTGGCAGGGCAAAATAATCAGCCCCAGCATTTT. This gives the protein CASSQVAGQNNQPQHF.

This chain joins TRBV30 and TRBJ2-5; unclear D gene. This CDR3 spans 10 amino acids. Between the trimmed V and J ends, which lost 8 bases and 3 bases, there was a span of 7 bases. Per the germline V gene, CDR1 is GTSNPN and CDR2 is SVGIG (reference sequence). The CDR3 spells CALAKETQYF. CDR3 DNA: TGTGCCCTCGCAAAAGAGACCCAGTACTTC.

The CDR3: CASSLWAGGHPDTQYF. The CDR3 DNA reads TGTGCCAGCAGTTTATGGGCGGGAGGGCACCCAGATACGCAGTATTTT. The V and J genes are TRBV27 and TRBJ2-3, with TRBD2 matching over 9 bases. V lost 1 base and J lost 4; bases outside the gene matches: 6. The length of the CDR3 is 16 residues. Germline lookup yields CDR1 MNHEY and CDR2 SMNVEV (reference sequence).

This clone came up a few times. The rearrangement joins TRBV30 to TRBJ1-2; unclear D gene. Germline V lookup: CDR1 GTSNPN, CDR2 SVGIG (reference sequence). The CDR3 extends over 15 amino acids. Deletions cut 2 bases from V and 4 bases from J, with 17 bases between. For the CDR3, the DNA is TGTGCCTGGAGTCCCGATCGCCCCAGGTCCTATGGCTACACCTTC. Amino acid sequence: CAWSPDRPRSYGYTF.

V and J are TRBV11-2 and TRBJ2-2, with 12 positions matching TRBD2. This CDR3 is built from 18 residues. Germline CDR1 is SGHAT and CDR2 is FQNNGV. J was trimmed by 0 bases and V by 5 bases; bases with no gene match: 7. DNA of the CDR3: TGTGCCAGCAGCAGGAACGGACTAGCGGGGACGAACACCGGGGAGCTGTTTTTT. This gives the protein CASSRNGLAGTNTGELFF. Combining the CDR3 with reference TRBV11-2 and TRBJ2-2 gives the whole variable domain EAGVAQSPRYKIIEKRQSVAFWCNPISGHATLYWYQQILGQGPKLLIQFQNNGVVDDSQLPKDRFSAERLKGVDSTLKIQPAKLEDSAVYLCASSRNGLAGTNTGELFFGEGSRLTVL.

About this clone itself: The same CDR3 arises from other DNA sequences in this sample as well. V gene TRBV7-2 combines with J gene TRBJ2-1, with TRBD2 matching 9 bases. Germline V gene sequence: CDR1 SGHTA, CDR2 FQGNSA. The CDR3 extends over 15 amino acids. Trimming cost V 1 base and J 10 bases; bases outside gene matches: 8. The CDR3 spells CASSLGLAGLGEQFF. The DNA for the CDR3 is TGTGCCAGCAGCTTAGGGCTAGCGGGGCTTGGCGAGCAGTTCTTC.

CDR3 bases: TGCGCCAGCAGCGCGTCCGGGACAGGGAACACCGGGGAGCTGTTTTTT. Residues: CASSASGTGNTGELFF. The chain combines TRBV5-1 with TRBJ2-2, with TRBD1 matching over 8 bases. CDR1 SGHRS and CDR2 YFSETQ come from the germline V gene. The J segment lost 1 base and the V segment lost 4 bases, leaving 6 bases of the junction unmatched. The CDR3 contains 16 residues.

The rearrangement links TRBV19 to TRBJ1-5, with D hard to call. This CDR3 is 16 amino acids long. Looked up from germline, CDR1 is LNHDA and CDR2 is SQIVND (reference sequence). The V end was cut by 3 bases, the J end by 1 base, with 13 bases between. The CDR3 region has the DNA TGTGCCAGTAGTATTTTTGGGTCCGCCAGCAATCAGCCCCAGCATTTT. As protein: CASSIFGSASNQPQHF.

The V and J genes are TRBV7-2 and TRBJ1-5; 7 bases are shared with TRBD1. The J segment lost 5 bases and the V segment lost 1 base, leaving 5 bases of the junction unmatched. This CDR3 spans 15 amino acids. The V gene's germline CDR1 is SGHTA and CDR2 FQGNSA. CDR3 DNA sequence: TGTGCCAGCAGCTTAGAGGGGGCGGGGGATCAGCCCCAGCATTTT. Residues: CASSLEGAGDQPQHF.

As for this clone: Other DNA sequences in this specimen translate into the identical CDR3. The chain links TRBV7-2 to TRBJ2-3; D not resolved. This CDR3 has 12 amino acids. The V end was cut by 5 bases, the J end by 2 bases, with 5 bases between. CDR1 and CDR2 (germline): SGHTA, FQGNSA. Here the CDR3 reads CASSPNTDTQYF. For the CDR3, the DNA is TGTGCCAGCAGCCCCAACACAGATACGCAGTATTTT.

The V and J genes are TRBV11-2 and TRBJ2-7; either TRBD1 or TRBD2 may fit D (5 bases each). The V end was cut by 5 bases, the J end by 2 bases, with 10 bases between. The germline V gene encodes CDR1 SGHAT and CDR2 FQNNGV. This CDR3 is built from 13 residues. The CDR3 is CASSRDLTYEQYF. In DNA form, the CDR3 reads TGTGCCAGCAGCCGGGACCTCACCTACGAGCAGTACTTC.

The chain combines TRBV28 with TRBJ2-7; a possible D gene is TRBD2 (6 bases). Germline assignment: CDR1 MDHEN and CDR2 SYDVKM. V lost 5 bases and J 5 bases, leaving 7 bases between the germline ends. The length of the CDR3 is 11 residues. The CDR3 bases are TGTGCCAGCAGTGGGAGGCACGAGCAGTACTTC. Its translation is CASSGRHEQYF.

This clone is a singleton in its sample. This sequence joins TRBV9 and TRBJ2-3, with TRBD2 as a possible D gene (5 bases). Trimming shortened V by 0 bases and J by 2 bases, and 16 bases separated the two germline ends. This CDR3 comprises 17 residues. Germline CDR1 SGDLS, CDR2 YYNGEE. The chain's CDR3 is CASSVERIGVPTDTQYF. The CDR3 DNA reads as TGTGCCAGCAGCGTAGAAAGGATCGGGGTTCCCACAGATACGCAGTATTTT.

This clone was seen only once. V is TRBV5-6 and J is TRBJ1-1; a possible D gene is TRBD1 (5 bases). Germline CDR1 and CDR2: SGHDT and YYEEEE. The V end was cut by 5 bases, the J end by 1 base, with 18 bases between. The CDR3 extends over 16 amino acids. The CDR3 sequence: CASRSGAWGTNTEAFF. CDR3 DNA sequence: TGTGCCAGCAGGTCTGGGGCGTGGGGGACGAACACTGAAGCTTTCTTT. The full variable domain, completed using reference TRBV5-6 and TRBJ1-1, is DAGVTQSPTHLIKTRGQQVTLRCSPKSGHDTVSWYQQALGQGPQFIFQYYEEEERQRGNFPDRFSGHQFPNYSSELNVNALLLGDSALYLCASRSGAWGTNTEAFFGQGTRLTVV.

V usage is TRBV6-2 or TRBV6-3 and J usage is TRBJ2-7; TRBD1 matches 9 bases. The germline V gene has CDR1 MNHEY and CDR2 SVGEGT. The CDR3 extends over 14 amino acids. V was pared by 2 bases and J by 4 bases, with 3 bases of the junction left unmatched. CDR3 protein: CASSYPGQGYEQYF. The CDR3 bases are TGTGCCAGCAGTTACCCGGGACAGGGTTACGAGCAGTACTTC.

J is TRBJ1-1 and V is TRBV7-2; 8 bases map to TRBD1. The J segment lost 4 bases and the V segment lost 5 bases, leaving 6 bases of the junction unmatched. This CDR3 region has 14 residues. Germline-derived CDR1 and CDR2 are SGHTA and FQGNSA. The CDR3 region has the DNA TGTGCCAGCAGCCCGACAGGGGTGGGCACTGAAGCTTTCTTT. It yields the protein CASSPTGVGTEAFF.

The gene calls are TRBV7-3 and TRBJ2-2; D is perhaps TRBD1 or TRBD2 (5 bases each). The CDR3 consists of 16 residues. Trimming cost V 1 base and J 3 bases, with 12 bases left between them. Germline V gives CDR1 SGHTA, CDR2 FQGTGA. CDR3 sequence (DNA): TGTGCCAGCAGCTTAAAATCGGGGACGTACACCGGGGAGCTGTTTTTT. Its translation is CASSLKSGTYTGELFF.

The gene calls are TRBV4-2 and TRBJ1-2, with D perhaps TRBD1 (6 bases). Trimming cost V 2 bases and J 4 bases, with 14 bases left between them. CDR1 is LGHNA and CDR2 is YNFKEQ in the germline V gene. The CDR3 consists of 15 residues. Here the CDR3 DNA reads TGTGCCAGCAGCCAACAGACAGGAATAAGCTATGGCTACACCTTC. Translated, it gives CASSQQTGISYGYTF.

The CDR3: CASSPNPAGWYNEQFF. The CDR3 DNA reads TGTGCCAGCAGCCCGAACCCAGCGGGGTGGTACAATGAGCAGTTCTTC. The chain has TRBV7-3 and TRBJ2-1, with 7 nucleotides matching TRBD2. Germline V gene lookup returns CDR1 SGHTA and CDR2 FQGTGA. Trimming at V came to 5 bases and at J to 4 bases, leaving 11 bases not matched to a gene. This CDR3 region has 16 residues. Supplemented by reference TRBV7-3 and TRBJ2-1, the full variable domain reads GAGVSQTPSNKVTEKGKYVELRCDPISGHTALYWYRQSLGQGPEFLIYFQGTGAADDSGLPNDRFFAVRPEGSVSTLKIQRTERGDSAVYLCASSPNPAGWYNEQFFGPGTRLTVL.